This T cell receptor beta chain is from a study of cytomegalovirus exposure and HLA in healthy donors. Germline lookup yields CDR1 MGHRA and CDR2 YSYEKL. This CDR3 comprises 17 residues. V lost 2 bases and J 1 base, leaving 16 bases between the germline ends. The study ran its PCR with 60 Vbeta and 13 Jbeta primers. Source study methods: Roughly 83 million unique TCR beta chains, around 10 million of them shared, were counted by a later analysis. Data came from immunoSEQ multiplex PCR; TCRdb stores just in-frame clones and leaves some out. V and J calls and clone size follow that table, whereas D and trimming were derived from the DNA. This table has 210,000 or so clones, over 75% appearing once.

This TCR was recovered from a girl aged 2-9 years in good health and CMV-seronegative. The J gene is TRBJ2-3, the V gene TRBV4-1, with a tentative D call TRBD1 (5 bases). The source material was PBMCs. The CDR3 sequence: CASSQSPPGIGTDTQYF. Written as DNA, the CDR3 is TGCGCCAGCAGCCAAAGCCCCCCAGGGATAGGCACAGATACGCAGTATTTT.